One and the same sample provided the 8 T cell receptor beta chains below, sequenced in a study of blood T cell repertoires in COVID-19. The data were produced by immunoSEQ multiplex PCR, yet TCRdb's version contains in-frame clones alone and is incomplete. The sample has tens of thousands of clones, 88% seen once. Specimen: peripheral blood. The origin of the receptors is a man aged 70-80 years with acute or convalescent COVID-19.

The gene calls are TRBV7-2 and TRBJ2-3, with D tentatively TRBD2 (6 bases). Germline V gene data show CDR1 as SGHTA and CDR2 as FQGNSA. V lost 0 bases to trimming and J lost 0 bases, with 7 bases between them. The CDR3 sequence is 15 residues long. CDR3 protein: CASSLAGTSTDTQYF. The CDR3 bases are TGTGCCAGCAGCTTAGCCGGGACTAGCACAGATACGCAGTATTTT.

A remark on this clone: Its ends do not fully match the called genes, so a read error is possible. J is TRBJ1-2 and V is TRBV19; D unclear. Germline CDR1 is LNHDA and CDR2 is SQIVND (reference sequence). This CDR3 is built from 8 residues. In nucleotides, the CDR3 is TGTGCCAGTAGTATAGATAGATTC. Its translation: CASSIDRF.

The CDR3 nucleotides read TGTGCCAGTCAGCAGGGTTTGAATCAGCCCCAGCATTTT. Translated: CASQQGLNQPQHF. The chain recombines TRBV7-2 with TRBJ1-5; D might be TRBD1 (5 bases). The V end was cut by 9 bases, the J end by 4 bases, with 13 bases between. CDR1 SGHTA and CDR2 FQGNSA come from the germline V gene. This CDR3 comprises 13 residues. The entire variable domain, with the rest obtained from reference TRBV7-2 and TRBJ1-5, is as follows: GAGVSQSPSNKVTEKGKDVELRCDPISGHTALYWYRQSLGQGLEFLIYFQGNSAPDKSGLPSDRFSAERTGGSVSTLTIQRTQQEDSAVYLCASQQGLNQPQHFGDGTRLSIL.

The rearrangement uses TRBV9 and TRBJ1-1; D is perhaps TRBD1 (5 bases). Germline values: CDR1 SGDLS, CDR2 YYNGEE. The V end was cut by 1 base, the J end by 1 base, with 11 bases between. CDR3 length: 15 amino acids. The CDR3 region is CASSVQGSGNTEAFF. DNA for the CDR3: TGTGCCAGCAGCGTACAGGGTTCGGGGAACACTGAAGCTTTCTTT.

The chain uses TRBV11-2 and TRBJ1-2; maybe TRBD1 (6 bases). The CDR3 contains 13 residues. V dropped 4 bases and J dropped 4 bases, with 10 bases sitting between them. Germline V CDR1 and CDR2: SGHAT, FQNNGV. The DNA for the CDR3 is TGTGCCAGCAGCTCGACAGGCCCCTATGGCTACACCTTC. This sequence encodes CASSSTGPYGYTF.

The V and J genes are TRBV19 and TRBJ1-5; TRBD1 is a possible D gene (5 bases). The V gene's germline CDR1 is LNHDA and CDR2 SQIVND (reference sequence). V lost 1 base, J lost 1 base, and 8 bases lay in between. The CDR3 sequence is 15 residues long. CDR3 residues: CASSIGAGSNQPQHF. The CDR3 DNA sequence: TGTGCCAGTAGTATAGGGGCAGGGAGCAATCAGCCCCAGCATTTT.

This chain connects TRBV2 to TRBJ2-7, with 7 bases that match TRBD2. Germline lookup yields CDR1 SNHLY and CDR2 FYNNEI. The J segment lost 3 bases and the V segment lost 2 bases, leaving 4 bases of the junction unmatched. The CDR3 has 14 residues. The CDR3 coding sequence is TGTGCCAGCAGTGAAAGGTCGGGAGGCTACGAGCAGTACTTC. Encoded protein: CASSERSGGYEQYF.

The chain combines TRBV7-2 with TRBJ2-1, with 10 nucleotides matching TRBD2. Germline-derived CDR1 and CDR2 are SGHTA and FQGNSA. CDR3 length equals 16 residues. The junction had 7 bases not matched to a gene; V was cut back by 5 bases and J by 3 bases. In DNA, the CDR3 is TGTGCCAGCAGCACGAGGACTAGCGGCTACTACAATGAGCAGTTCTTC. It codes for CASSTRTSGYYNEQFF.